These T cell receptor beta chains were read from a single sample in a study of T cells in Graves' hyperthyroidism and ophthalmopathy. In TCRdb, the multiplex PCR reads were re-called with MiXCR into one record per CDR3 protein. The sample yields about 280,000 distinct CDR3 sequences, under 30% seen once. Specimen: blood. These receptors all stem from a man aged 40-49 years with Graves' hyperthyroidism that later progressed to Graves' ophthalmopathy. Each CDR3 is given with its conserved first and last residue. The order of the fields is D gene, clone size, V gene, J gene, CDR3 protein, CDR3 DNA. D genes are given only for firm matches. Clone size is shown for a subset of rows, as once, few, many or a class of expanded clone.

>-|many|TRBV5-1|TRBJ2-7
CASMTGPDTYEQYF
TGCGCCAGCATGACGGGACCCGATACCTACGAGCAGTACTTC
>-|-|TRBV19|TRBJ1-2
CASSIGVRAGYTF
TGTGCCAGTAGTATCGGGGTGCGGGCTGGCTACACCTTC
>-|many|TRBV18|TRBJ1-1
CATALQLNTEAFF
TGTGCCACGGCCCTTCAGCTGAACACTGAAGCTTTCTTT
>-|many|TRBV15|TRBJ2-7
CATSRDPGPYEQYF
TGTGCCACCAGCCGAGACCCGGGCCCCTACGAGCAGTACTTC
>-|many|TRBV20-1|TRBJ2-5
CSGLTQETQYF
TGCAGTGGGCTGACCCAAGAGACCCAGTACTTC
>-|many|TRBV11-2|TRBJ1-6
CASSLGDLQSPLHF
TGTGCCAGCAGCTTAGGAGACTTACAATCACCCCTCCACTTT
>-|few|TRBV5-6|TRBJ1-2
CASSPIYYSGGYTF
TGTGCCAGCAGCCCCATCTACTACTCGGGGGGCTACACCTTC
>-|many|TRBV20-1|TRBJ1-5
CSALPGWPGNQPQHF
TGCAGTGCTCTACCAGGCTGGCCGGGCAATCAGCCCCAGCATTTT
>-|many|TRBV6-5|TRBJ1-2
CASSYEAENYGYTF
TGTGCCAGCAGTTACGAAGCAGAAAACTATGGCTACACCTTC
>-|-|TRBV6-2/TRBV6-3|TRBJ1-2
CASSYDYNYGYTF
TGTGCCAGCAGCTACGACTACAACTATGGCTACACCTTC
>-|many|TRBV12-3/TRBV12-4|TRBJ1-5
CASSLRQDQPQHF
TGTGCCAGCAGTTTGAGGCAGGATCAGCCCCAGCATTTT
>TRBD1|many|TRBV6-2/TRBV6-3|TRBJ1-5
CASSSTGGARYGNQPQHF
TGTGCCAGCAGTTCGACAGGGGGCGCGAGATACGGCAATCAGCCCCAGCATTTT
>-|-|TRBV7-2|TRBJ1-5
CASSFVHNQPQHF
TGTGCCAGCAGCTTTGTCCATAATCAGCCCCAGCATTTT
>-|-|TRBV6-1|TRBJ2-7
CASRTASLPYEQYF
TGTGCCAGCAGGACAGCCAGCCTTCCCTACGAGCAGTACTTC
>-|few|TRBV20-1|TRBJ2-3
CSASGGPTPAGYTQYF
TGCAGTGCTAGTGGGGGGCCGACTCCGGCCGGTTATACGCAGTATTTT
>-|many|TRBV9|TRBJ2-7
CASSVGQTPYEQYF
TGTGCCAGCAGCGTAGGGCAAACCCCCTACGAGCAGTACTTC
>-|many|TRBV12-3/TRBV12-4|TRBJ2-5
CASSLAGGQETQYF
TGTGCCAGCAGCTTGGCGGGCGGACAAGAGACCCAGTACTTC
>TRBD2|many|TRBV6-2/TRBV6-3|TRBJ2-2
CASSYAGLAGTPNTGELFF
TGTGCCAGCAGTTACGCGGGACTAGCGGGAACTCCGAACACCGGGGAGCTGTTTTTT
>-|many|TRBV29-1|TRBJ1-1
CSVVENTEAFF
TGCAGCGTTGTGGAGAACACTGAAGCTTTCTTT
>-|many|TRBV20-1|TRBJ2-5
CSARATFEETQYF
TGCAGTGCTAGAGCAACTTTTGAGGAGACCCAGTACTTC
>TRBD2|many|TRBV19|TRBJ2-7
CASSRQIGTSGRHEQYF
TGTGCCAGTAGTAGACAAATTGGGACTAGCGGGAGACACGAGCAGTACTTC
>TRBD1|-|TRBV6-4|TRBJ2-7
CASRPNRGEQYF
TGTGCCAGCAGGCCGAACAGGGGCGAGCAGTACTTC
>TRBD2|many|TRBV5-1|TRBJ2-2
CASSLGLAGASNTGELFF
TGCGCCAGCAGCTTGGGACTAGCGGGAGCCTCGAACACCGGGGAGCTGTTTTTT
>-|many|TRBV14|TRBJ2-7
CASSQTNRDTRSYEQYF
TGTGCCAGCAGCCAGACCAACCGGGACACGCGGTCCTACGAGCAGTACTTC
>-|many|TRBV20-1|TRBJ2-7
CSASDISSYEQYF
TGCAGTGCTAGCGACATTTCGAGCTACGAGCAGTACTTC
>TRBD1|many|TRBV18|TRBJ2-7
CASSPRGQVYEQYF
TGTGCCAGCTCACCACGGGGACAGGTGTACGAGCAGTACTTC
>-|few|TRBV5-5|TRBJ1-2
CASSLVFVQGPYGYTF
TGTGCCAGCAGCTTGGTGTTTGTCCAGGGGCCCTATGGCTACACCTTC
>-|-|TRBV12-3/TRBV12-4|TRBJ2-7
CASTSFSGNEQYF
TGTGCCAGCACCTCTTTCTCAGGGAATGAGCAGTACTTC
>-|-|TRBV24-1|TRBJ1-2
CATSDSKITNYGYTF
TGTGCCACCAGTGATTCAAAAATAACTAACTATGGCTACACCTTC
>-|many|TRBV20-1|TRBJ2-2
CSARERGPGELFF
TGCAGTGCTAGAGAGAGAGGCCCCGGGGAGCTGTTTTTT
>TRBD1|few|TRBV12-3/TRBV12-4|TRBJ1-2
CASSEDRGLGGYTF
TGTGCCAGCAGTGAGGACAGGGGACTGGGAGGCTACACCTTC
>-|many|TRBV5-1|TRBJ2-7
CASSLIGAFAYEQYF
TGCGCCAGCAGCTTGATTGGGGCCTTTGCCTACGAGCAGTACTTC
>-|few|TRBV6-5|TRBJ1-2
CASSYQGLYGYTF
TGTGCCAGCAGTTATCAGGGACTCTATGGCTACACCTTC
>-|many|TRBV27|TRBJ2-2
CASSLLSGHSNTGELFF
TGTGCCAGCAGTTTATTAAGTGGGCACTCGAACACCGGGGAGCTGTTTTTT
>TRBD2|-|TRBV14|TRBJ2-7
CASSQTRSGTRPYEQYF
TGTGCCAGCAGCCAGACTAGGTCGGGGACTAGACCCTACGAGCAGTACTTC
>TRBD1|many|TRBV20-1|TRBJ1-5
CSATSGTGYQPQHF
TGCAGTGCTACATCCGGGACAGGTTATCAGCCCCAGCATTTT
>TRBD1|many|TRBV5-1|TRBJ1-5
CASSPGTGDANQPQHF
TGCGCCAGCAGCCCCGGGACAGGGGATGCCAATCAGCCCCAGCATTTT
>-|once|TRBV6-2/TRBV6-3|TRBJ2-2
CASSYRQVSNTGELFF
TGTGCCAGCAGTTATAGACAGGTCTCGAACACCGGGGAGCTGTTTTTT
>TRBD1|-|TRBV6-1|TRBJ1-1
CASRPTGGETEAFF
TGTGCCAGCAGGCCAACAGGGGGGGAAACTGAAGCTTTCTTT
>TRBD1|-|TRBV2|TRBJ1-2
CASSGQGGHGYTF
TGTGCCAGCAGCGGACAGGGAGGACATGGCTACACCTTC
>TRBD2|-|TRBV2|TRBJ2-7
CASSDPLGGASYEQYF
TGTGCCAGCAGCGATCCCCTCGGGGGGGCGTCCTACGAGCAGTACTTC
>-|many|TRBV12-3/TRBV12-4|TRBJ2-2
CASTPLQDLYANTGELFF
TGTGCCAGCACCCCCCTGCAGGACCTGTACGCGAACACCGGGGAGCTGTTTTTT
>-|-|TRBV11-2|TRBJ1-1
CASSLRSSLMTEAFF
TGTGCCAGCAGCTTACGGTCCTCTTTAATGACTGAAGCTTTCTTT
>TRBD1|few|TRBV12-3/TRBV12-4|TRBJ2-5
CASSQRGPETQYF
TGTGCCAGCAGTCAAAGGGGGCCGGAGACCCAGTACTTC
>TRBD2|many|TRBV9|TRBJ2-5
CASSDHSGTNLKETQYF
TGTGCCAGCAGCGACCATAGCGGGACGAACCTTAAAGAGACCCAGTACTTC
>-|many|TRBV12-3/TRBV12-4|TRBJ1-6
CASRMTPGGSPLHF
TGTGCCAGCAGGATGACTCCTGGGGGTTCACCCCTCCACTTT
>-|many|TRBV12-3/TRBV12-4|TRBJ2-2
CATSWGAGGELFF
TGTGCCACGTCCTGGGGGGCTGGAGGGGAGCTGTTTTTT
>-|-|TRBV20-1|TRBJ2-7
CSARDTSPEQYF
TGCAGTGCCCGGGACACCTCTCCCGAGCAGTACTTC
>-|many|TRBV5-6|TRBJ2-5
CASSLRTGGTQYF
TGTGCCAGCAGCCTGCGGACCGGAGGGACCCAGTACTTC
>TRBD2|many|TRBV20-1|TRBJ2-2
CSAIWTSGNTGELFF
TGCAGTGCTATCTGGACTAGCGGAAACACCGGGGAGCTGTTTTTT
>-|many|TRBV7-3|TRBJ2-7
CASSDWGRTETSYEQYF
TGTGCCAGCAGCGACTGGGGGAGGACAGAGACCTCCTACGAGCAGTACTTC
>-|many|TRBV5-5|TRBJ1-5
CASSQQPTGGNQPQHF
TGTGCCAGCAGTCAACAACCGACAGGAGGGAATCAGCCCCAGCATTTT
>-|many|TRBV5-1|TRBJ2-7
CASSPDSNYEQYF
TGCGCCAGCAGCCCGGACAGCAACTACGAGCAGTACTTC
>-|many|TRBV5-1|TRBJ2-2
CASSPNTGLTGELFF
TGCGCCAGCAGCCCCAACACAGGTTTGACCGGGGAGCTGTTTTTT
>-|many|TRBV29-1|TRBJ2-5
CSGGGDRPYF
TGCAGCGGTGGGGGCGACAGGCCCTACTTC
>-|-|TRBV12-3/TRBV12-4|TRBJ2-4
CASSFGGTGIRNIQYF
TGTGCCAGCAGTTTCGGCGGTACGGGAATACGAAACATTCAGTACTTC
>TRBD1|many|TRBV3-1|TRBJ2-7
CASRQGTGFKGEQYF
TGTGCCAGCCGCCAAGGGACAGGGTTTAAGGGCGAGCAGTACTTC
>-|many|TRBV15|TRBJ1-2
CATSRDLAGGYGYTF
TGTGCCACCAGCAGAGACCTGGCCGGGGGCTATGGCTACACCTTC
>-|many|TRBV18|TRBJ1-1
CASLLYSENTEAFF
TGTGCCAGCTTGCTCTACAGTGAGAACACTGAAGCTTTCTTT